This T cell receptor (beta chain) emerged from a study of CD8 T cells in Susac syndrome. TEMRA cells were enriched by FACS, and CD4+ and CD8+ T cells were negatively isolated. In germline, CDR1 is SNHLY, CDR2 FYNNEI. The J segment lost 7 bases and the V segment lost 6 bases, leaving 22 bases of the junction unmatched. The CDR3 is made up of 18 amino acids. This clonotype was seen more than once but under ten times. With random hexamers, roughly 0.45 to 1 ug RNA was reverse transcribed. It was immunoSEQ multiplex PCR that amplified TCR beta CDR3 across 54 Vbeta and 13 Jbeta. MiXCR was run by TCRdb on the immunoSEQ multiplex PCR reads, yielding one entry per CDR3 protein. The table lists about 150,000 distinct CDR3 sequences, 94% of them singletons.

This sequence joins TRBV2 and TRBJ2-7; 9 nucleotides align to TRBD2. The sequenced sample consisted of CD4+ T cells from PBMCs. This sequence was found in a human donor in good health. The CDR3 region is CASRTGGSGSLNREEQYF. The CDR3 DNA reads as TGTGCCAGCAGAACTGGAGGTAGCGGGAGCCTAAATCGAGAAGAGCAGTACTTC.